The 19 T cell receptor beta chains below were found in one sample sequenced in a study of blood T cell repertoires in COVID-19. Assay: immunoSEQ multiplex PCR; the TCRdb copy retains only in-frame clones and omits some. The sample lists about 210,000 clones, 92% occurring once. The sequenced material came from peripheral blood. These receptors were obtained from a man under 40 with acute or convalescent COVID-19.

This sequence joins TRBV2 and TRBJ2-3, with D perhaps TRBD2 (5 bases). V was trimmed by 4 bases and J by 0 bases, leaving 8 bases between them. The germline V gene encodes CDR1 SNHLY and CDR2 FYNNEI. This CDR3 has 14 residues. The CDR3 loop reads CASSAGGSTDTQYF. The CDR3 nucleotides are TGTGCCAGCAGTGCAGGCGGGAGCACAGATACGCAGTATTTT.

The rearrangement uses TRBV7-9 and TRBJ1-5; 8 bases fit TRBD1. The CDR3 length is 14 residues. CDR1 is SEHNR, CDR2 FQNEAQ, per germline (reference sequence). The V and J ends lost 5 bases and 0 bases, in that order; junction bases with no gene match: 0. Here the CDR3 DNA reads TGTGCCAGCAGCGGACAGGGTAGCAATCAGCCCCAGCATTTT. Translation gives CASSGQGSNQPQHF.

This clone has a count of ten or more. In DNA form, the CDR3 reads TGTGCCAGCAGTTATACCCCAGGGGGGCGGAACACTGAAGCTTTCTTT. It yields the protein CASSYTPGGRNTEAFF. The V call is TRBV11-2, the J call TRBJ1-1; 7 nucleotides agree with TRBD1. CDR3 length: 16 amino acids. CDR1 and CDR2 (germline): SGHAT, FQNNGV. With V trimmed by 6 bases and J by 1 base, 11 bases remained unmatched.

V and J are TRBV14 and TRBJ2-2, with D possibly being TRBD1 (6 bases). Germline CDR1 and CDR2: SGHDN and FVKESK. CDR3 length: 17 amino acids. V lost 6 bases, J lost 0 bases, and 17 bases lay in between. The CDR3 spells CASRLRLGDTNTGELFF. In DNA, the CDR3 is TGTGCCAGCAGGCTCCGACTCGGGGACACGAACACCGGGGAGCTGTTTTTT.

The chain has TRBV18 and TRBJ1-6; D remains unclear. The CDR3 contains 15 residues. Trimming stripped 3 bases from V and 5 bases from J, with 11 bases between. Germline V lookup: CDR1 KGHSH, CDR2 LQKENI. The CDR3 protein is CASSPEAVNNSPLHF. The CDR3 DNA is TGTGCCAGCTCACCCGAGGCAGTTAATAATTCACCCCTCCACTTT. The full variable domain, its missing parts supplied by reference TRBV18 and TRBJ1-6, is NAGVMQNPRHLVRRRGQEARLRCSPMKGHSHVYWYRQLPEEGLKFMVYLQKENIIDESGMPKERFSAEFPKEGPSILRIQQVVRGDSAAYFCASSPEAVNNSPLHFGNGTRLTVT.

The chain combines TRBV3-1 (or the pseudogene TRBV3-2) with TRBJ1-1; the match to TRBD1 covers 7 bases. The V segment lost 4 bases and the J segment 6 bases; nucleotides outside the gene matches: 8. The CDR3 sequence is 14 residues long. Germline V lookup: CDR1 LGHDT, CDR2 YNNKEL (reference sequence). The CDR3 protein is CASSPDRDYAEAFF. DNA for the CDR3: TGTGCCAGCAGCCCCGACAGGGATTACGCTGAAGCTTTCTTT.

This rearrangement joins TRBV19 to TRBJ1-1, with 10 positions matching TRBD1. CDR1 and CDR2 (germline): LNHDA, SQIVND (reference sequence). With 3 bases clipped from V and 0 bases from J, the junction kept 1 base outside the gene matches. The CDR3 has 15 residues. CDR3 sequence (DNA): TGTGCCAGTAGTATTGGGACAGGGGTGAACACTGAAGCTTTCTTT. Its translation: CASSIGTGVNTEAFF.

The V call is TRBV9, the J call TRBJ2-1; 11 bases align to TRBD2. This CDR3 region has 15 residues. In germline, CDR1 is SGDLS, CDR2 YYNGEE. Trimming removed 1 base from V and 8 bases from J; junction bases left unmatched: 5. CDR3 coding DNA: TGTGCCAGCAGCGTATCGGTAGCGGGGGGGCATGAGCAGTTCTTC. It translates to CASSVSVAGGHEQFF.

The chain is built from TRBV7-9 and TRBJ1-2; perhaps TRBD1 as D (5 bases). The V and J ends lost 5 bases and 2 bases respectively, with 9 bases between them. The length of the CDR3 is 13 residues. Germline CDR1 SEHNR, CDR2 FQNEAQ (reference sequence). The CDR3 is CASSLGLNYGYTF. The CDR3 DNA sequence: TGTGCCAGCAGCCTGGGACTGAACTATGGCTACACCTTC.

The genes are TRBV6-5 and TRBJ1-4; 9 nucleotides agree with TRBD1. The CDR3 totals 15 residues. Germline trimming cut 6 bases from V and 6 bases from J; bases unmatched to any gene: 8. CDR1 and CDR2 from the germline V gene are MNHEY and SVGAGI. As DNA, the CDR3 is TGTGCCAGCAGAAAAATAGGGACAGGGCATGAAAAACTGTTTTTT. It encodes CASRKIGTGHEKLFF.

CDR3 DNA sequence: TGTGCCTGGAGAGGTTTGGGGGGTGACACCGGGGAGCTGTTTTTT. This sequence encodes CAWRGLGGDTGELFF. The rearrangement links TRBV30 to TRBJ2-2; tentative D call: TRBD2 (6 bases). Germline V gene sequence: CDR1 GTSNPN, CDR2 SVGIG (reference sequence). CDR3 length: 15 amino acids. V lost 3 bases, J lost 3 bases, and 14 bases lay in between.

This chain connects TRBV5-1 to TRBJ2-6; D remains ambiguous. The CDR3 consists of 14 residues. V lost 2 bases and J lost 4, with 7 bases in between. Germline V CDR1 and CDR2: SGHRS, YFSETQ. The chain's CDR3 is CASSFLSGANVLTF. DNA of the CDR3: TGCGCCAGCAGCTTCTTATCCGGGGCCAACGTCCTGACTTTC. Variable domain in full (rest from reference TRBV5-1 and TRBJ2-6): KAGVTQTPRYLIKTRGQQVTLSCSPISGHRSVSWYQQTPGQGLQFLFEYFSETQRNKGNFPGRFSGRQFSNSRSEMNVSTLELGDSALYLCASSFLSGANVLTFGAGSRLTVL.

The chain is built from TRBV28 and TRBJ1-4, with D uncertain. Germline V gives CDR1 MDHEN, CDR2 SYDVKM. This CDR3 has 10 residues. V dropped 5 bases and J dropped 9 bases, with 4 bases sitting between them. CDR3 coding DNA: TGTGCCAGCAGTGCGAAAAAACTGTTTTTT. Translating gives CASSAKKLFF.

This clone has only one observation. The chain uses TRBV27 and TRBJ1-2, with D perhaps TRBD1 (6 bases). Deletions cut 6 bases from V and 3 bases from J, with 17 bases between. The CDR3 length is 15 residues. Germline CDR1 is MNHEY and CDR2 is SMNVEV (reference sequence). DNA of the CDR3: TGTGCCAGCAGCCCCCTTACAGGGACCGACTATGGCTACACCTTC. It yields the protein CASSPLTGTDYGYTF.

The chain uses TRBV4-1 and TRBJ1-5, with 7 bases aligning to TRBD1. V was pared by 4 bases and J by 4 bases, with 7 bases of the junction left unmatched. The CDR3 sequence is 15 residues long. In germline, CDR1 is MGHRA, CDR2 YSYEKL. This CDR3 reads CASSRGQDGNQPQHF. The DNA of the CDR3 is TGCGCCAGCAGCCGCGGACAGGATGGGAATCAGCCCCAGCATTTT.

The chain is built from TRBV2 and TRBJ1-2; 7 nucleotides agree with TRBD1. Germline CDR1 is SNHLY and CDR2 is FYNNEI. The CDR3 contains 15 residues. J lost 6 bases, V lost 0 bases, and 7 bases had no gene match. Here the CDR3 DNA reads TGTGCCAGCAGTGAAGCAATGACAGGGATTAATGGCTACACCTTC. It encodes CASSEAMTGINGYTF.

The chain combines TRBV11-1 with TRBJ1-1, with D perhaps TRBD1 (5 bases). This CDR3 is 13 amino acids long. The V end lost 6 bases, the J end lost 8 bases, and 16 bases lay between the germline ends. In germline, CDR1 is SGHAT, CDR2 FQDESV (reference sequence). CDR3 sequence (DNA): TGTGCCAGCAGTTGGGGCGACCTCGCCGAAGCTTTCTTT. Residues: CASSWGDLAEAFF.

The table lists this clone with a few counts. The rearrangement links TRBV6-5 to TRBJ2-1, with no clear D. V was trimmed by 3 bases and J by 10 bases, leaving 7 bases between them. The CDR3 consists of 11 residues. Germline CDR1 and CDR2: MNHEY and SVGAGI. DNA of the CDR3: TGTGCCAGCAGTTATTCGGAGGAGCAGTTCTTC. This translates into CASSYSEEQFF.

The V call is TRBV10-1, the J call TRBJ2-5; 8 bases are shared with TRBD1. The CDR3 has 15 amino acids. V dropped 3 bases and J dropped 4; count of bases not matched to a gene: 7. CDR1 WNHNN and CDR2 SYGVQD come from the germline V gene (reference sequence). CDR3: CASSEDVRGPETQYF. CDR3 sequence (DNA): TGCGCCAGCAGTGAAGACGTCAGGGGGCCAGAGACCCAGTACTTC.